This TCR beta chain was sequenced in a study of cytomegalovirus exposure and HLA in healthy donors. General study findings and limits: The classifier, whose performance was assessed in both the original and validation cohorts, reportedly diagnosed cytomegalovirus status with high specificity and sensitivity. First-cohort TCR clusters were later found to tend to co-occur in the roughly 110 validation repertoires. Confirmation was obtained in vitro that a few CMV-associated chains are specific for CMV antigens.

The repertoire was sequenced with immunoSEQ multiplex PCR; TCRdb's copy has only in-frame clones and lacks some. The sample shows 110,000 or so clones, around 86% of them seen only once. V dropped 3 bases and J dropped 6; count of bases not matched to a gene: 9. This CDR3 spans 16 amino acids. Germline CDR1 reads SGDLS; CDR2 reads YYNGEE. On this clone: The antigen is unknown.

The specimen was PBMCs. The chain employs TRBV9 and TRBJ1-4; 9 positions agree with TRBD1. The sequence was obtained from a man aged 18 to 29 in good health and CMV-seronegative. The CDR3 sequence: CASSAGGGTGYEKLFF. DNA for the CDR3: TGTGCCAGCAGCGCTGGGGGTGGGACAGGGTATGAAAAACTGTTTTTT.